This T cell receptor beta chain is drawn from a study of T cell changes during pregnancy in multiple sclerosis. Only in-frame clones appear in the TCRdb table, and some are missing; sequencing was by immunoSEQ multiplex PCR. The repertoire has fewer than 90,000 clones, roughly nine tenths of them found once; the top ten carry 0.7% to 0.95%. The CDR3 spans 13 residues. CDR1 SGHAT and CDR2 FQNNGV come from the germline V gene. Between the trimmed V and J ends, which lost 6 bases and 3 bases, there was a span of 12 bases. Here the sequenced sample was peripheral blood, taken in the second trimester of pregnancy. This chain joins TRBV11-2 and TRBJ2-7; a weak D match, TRBD1 (6 bases). The origin of this receptor is a female donor with multiple sclerosis, enrolled in a pregnancy study. The CDR3 loop is CASRLTGNYEQYF. CDR3 sequence (DNA): TGTGCCAGCAGGCTAACAGGGAACTACGAGCAGTACTTC.